These T cell receptor beta chains were read from a single sample in a study of Ad26.COV2.S vaccination and SARS-CoV-2 variants. TCRdb's table, derived via immunoSEQ multiplex PCR, lists solely in-frame clones and lacks some. The sample lists 300,000 to 400,000 clones, about 86% occurring once. Sequencing was performed on peripheral blood, taken in a trial of Ad26.COV2.S vaccine versus placebo. All receptors come from a person between 18 and 60 years old who received the Ad26.COV2.S COVID-19 vaccine or a placebo. Each CDR3 is given with its conserved first and last residue. A D gene is named only where the DNA matches it firmly. Clone size is stated in some rows and not others, as once, few, many or a class when expanded.

V	D	size	J	CDR3	DNA
TRBV7-2	TRBD1	-	TRBJ1-1	CASSLTGQGVSTEAFF	TGTGCCAGCAGCTTAACGGGACAGGGAGTTAGCACTGAAGCTTTCTTT
TRBV5-6	-	-	TRBJ1-6	CASSLRTPNSPLHF	TGTGCCAGCAGCTTGAGGACACCAAATTCACCCCTCCACTTT
TRBV18	-	-	TRBJ2-2	CASSPLIRTQQSGELFF	TGTGCCAGCTCACCGCTAATTCGGACGCAACAATCCGGGGAGCTGTTTTTT
TRBV4-1	TRBD1	once	TRBJ2-2	CASSLTGVGTGELFF	TGCGCCAGCAGCCTGACAGGGGTGGGGACCGGGGAGCTGTTTTTT
TRBV11-2	-	-	TRBJ1-3	CASSLRGTSPFGNTIYF	TGTGCCAGCAGCCTCCGAGGGACCTCACCCTTTGGAAACACCATATATTTT
TRBV28	TRBD1	-	TRBJ2-5	CASSLGAGGMETQYF	TGTGCCAGCAGTTTAGGGGCAGGGGGTATGGAGACCCAGTACTTC
TRBV27	TRBD2	-	TRBJ2-3	CASSLPSGGDPDTQYF	TGTGCCAGCAGTTTACCTAGCGGGGGGGACCCAGATACGCAGTATTTT
TRBV27	-	few	TRBJ2-7	CASSFGWGGFYEQYF	TGTGCCAGCAGTTTCGGGTGGGGGGGCTTCTACGAGCAGTACTTC
TRBV7-2	TRBD2	-	TRBJ2-3	CASSLSLAGLTDTQYF	TGTGCCAGCAGCCTCTCACTAGCGGGGCTCACAGATACGCAGTATTTT
TRBV27	-	few	TRBJ2-1	CASSLAGSYNEQFF	TGTGCCAGCAGTTTAGCCGGCTCCTACAATGAGCAGTTCTTC
TRBV28	-	-	TRBJ1-1	CASSPPVGVTEAFF	TGTGCCAGCAGTCCTCCGGTGGGTGTCACTGAAGCTTTCTTT
TRBV4-2	TRBD2	few	TRBJ2-1	CASSIGGLADNEQFF	TGTGCCAGCAGCATTGGGGGACTAGCGGACAATGAGCAGTTCTTC
TRBV27	-	-	TRBJ2-3	CASSLSLGTDTQYF	TGTGCCAGCAGTTTATCGCTAGGCACAGATACGCAGTATTTT
TRBV11-2	TRBD1	-	TRBJ2-5	CASSPDRGPRETQYF	TGTGCCAGCAGCCCCGACAGGGGGCCTCGGGAGACCCAGTACTTC
TRBV7-2	TRBD2	-	TRBJ2-1	CASSLIAGGHNEQFF	TGTGCCAGCAGCTTAATAGCGGGAGGACACAATGAGCAGTTCTTC
TRBV4-2	TRBD2	-	TRBJ2-5	CASSQEGGETQYF	TGTGCCAGCAGCCAAGAGGGGGGGGAGACCCAGTACTTC
TRBV10-3	-	-	TRBJ2-5	CASKVEAGTETQYF	TGTGCCAGCAAAGTAGAGGCGGGAACGGAGACCCAGTACTTC
TRBV4-2	-	-	TRBJ2-1	CASSQVLSGGSEQFF	TGTGCCAGCAGCCAAGTACTTTCTGGGGGAAGTGAGCAGTTCTTC
TRBV4-1	-	-	TRBJ2-7	CASSQENRGIDEQYF	TGCGCCAGCAGCCAAGAGAATAGGGGTATCGACGAGCAGTACTTC
TRBV5-1	-	-	TRBJ1-1	CASYRETEAFF	TGCGCCAGCTACAGAGAGACTGAAGCTTTCTTT
TRBV3-1/TRBV3-2	TRBD1	-	TRBJ1-2	CASGTGVGGYTF	TGTGCCAGCGGGACAGGGGTCGGTGGCTACACCTTC
TRBV11-3	TRBD1	-	TRBJ2-7	CASSLSGTGAYEQYF	TGTGCCAGCAGTCTCTCCGGGACAGGGGCCTACGAGCAGTACTTC
TRBV10-2	-	-	TRBJ1-5	CASSYSGGLEPQHF	TGCGCCAGCAGTTATTCAGGAGGGCTGGAGCCCCAGCATTTT
TRBV5-4	TRBD1	-	TRBJ1-5	CASSLQGAGQPQHF	TGTGCCAGCAGCTTGCAGGGGGCGGGACAGCCCCAGCATTTT
TRBV7-2	-	few	TRBJ1-1	CASSLRQRGGAFF	TGTGCCAGCAGCTTACGACAGCGGGGAGGAGCTTTCTTT
TRBV7-9	-	-	TRBJ2-7	CASSLAGTVSYEQYF	TGTGCCAGCAGCTTAGCGGGGACGGTCTCCTACGAGCAGTACTTC
TRBV7-2	-	few	TRBJ1-5	CASSGRLGNQPQHF	TGTGCCAGCAGCGGTCGATTGGGTAATCAGCCCCAGCATTTT
TRBV27	TRBD1	-	TRBJ2-2	CASSYSIRDSEFLGPGELFF	TGTGCCAGCAGTTACTCGATCCGGGACAGCGAGTTCTTGGGACCCGGGGAGCTGTTTTTT
TRBV6-2/TRBV6-3	TRBD2	-	TRBJ2-7	CASSSGTSGRREQYF	TGTGCCAGCAGTTCAGGGACTAGCGGGAGAAGGGAGCAGTACTTC
TRBV5-4	-	few	TRBJ1-2	CASSFGQENLSYTF	TGTGCCAGCAGCTTCGGGCAGGAGAATCTCAGCTACACCTTC
TRBV12-3/TRBV12-4	-	-	TRBJ1-6	CASTPDNYSPLHF	TGTGCCAGCACCCCCGACAACTATTCACCCCTCCACTTT
TRBV18	TRBD1	-	TRBJ2-4	CASSPNRGFNIQYF	TGTGCCAGCTCACCGAACAGGGGTTTTAACATTCAGTACTTC
TRBV7-9	-	-	TRBJ2-1	CASSSSGVRENEQFF	TGTGCCAGCAGTTCAAGTGGGGTCCGGGAAAATGAGCAGTTCTTC
TRBV7-9	TRBD2	-	TRBJ2-3	CASSPGLARGTDTQYF	TGTGCCAGCAGCCCCGGACTAGCAAGGGGCACAGATACGCAGTATTTT
TRBV7-7	TRBD2	-	TRBJ2-1	CASSLVLAGVPYNEQFF	TGTGCTAGCAGCTTAGTACTAGCGGGCGTCCCCTACAATGAGCAGTTCTTC
TRBV5-1	-	-	TRBJ1-5	CASSLTVGGQPQHF	TGCGCCAGCAGTTTGACAGTTGGAGGTCAGCCCCAGCATTTT
TRBV7-9	TRBD2	-	TRBJ2-1	CASSLIAGTRNEQFF	TGTGCCAGCAGCTTAATAGCGGGAACTCGTAATGAGCAGTTCTTC
TRBV6-5	-	-	TRBJ1-6	CASSPQGPRYSPLHF	TGTGCCAGCAGCCCCCAGGGGCCGAGGTATTCACCCCTCCACTTT
TRBV5-1	-	-	TRBJ2-2	CASSLDLPGELFF	TGCGCCAGCAGCTTGGACCTACCCGGGGAGCTGTTTTTT
TRBV19	TRBD1	-	TRBJ1-6	CASSLGDRGLSSPLHF	TGTGCCAGTAGTTTAGGAGACAGGGGGCTCAGTTCACCCCTCCACTTT
TRBV28	TRBD1	-	TRBJ1-1	CATRQGRGVNTEAFF	TGTGCCACTAGACAGGGGCGGGGGGTGAACACTGAAGCTTTCTTT
TRBV19	-	once	TRBJ1-1	CASTHVGKGRGNTEAFF	TGTGCCAGTACCCACGTCGGGAAGGGAAGGGGAAACACTGAAGCTTTCTTT
TRBV30	-	once	TRBJ1-4	CAYGDKSRSATNEKLFF	TGTGCCTATGGGGACAAATCCAGATCTGCAACTAATGAAAAACTGTTTTTT
TRBV21-1	-	-	TRBJ1-5	CASSPGTPFNQPQHF	TGTGCCAGCAGCCCCGGGACACCATTCAATCAGCCCCAGCATTTT